The entry that follows covers one TCR beta chain sequence. Membership in each cohort depended on participant-reported clinical history. Resolution of symptoms, clearance, or two negative PCRs was present in recovered Cohort 3 donors. This specimen belongs to a study of blood T cell repertoires in COVID-19. Germline-derived CDR1 and CDR2 are MDHEN and SYDVKM. With V trimmed by 2 bases and J by 6 bases, 0 bases remained unmatched. The CDR3 is made up of 13 amino acids. Authors' methods: Amplification of reference gene primers was used by the study to estimate nucleated cell counts. The repertoire was sequenced with immunoSEQ multiplex PCR; TCRdb's copy has only in-frame clones and lacks some. V and J calls and clone size are given by that table; D and trimming were obtained from the DNA. The table lists roughly 400,000 clones, 85% to 90% of them singletons.

The genes are TRBV28 and TRBJ2-4; TRBD2 matches at 8 bases. Sequences were obtained from PBMCs or T cells enriched from blood (not recorded which). This receptor was identified in a young man who had recovered from COVID-19. In DNA, the CDR3 is TGTGCCAGCAGTTTAGGGACTAGAAACATTCAGTACTTC. Amino acids: CASSLGTRNIQYF.